One and the same sample provided the 30 T cell receptor beta chains below, sequenced in a study of spatial heterogeneity in lung cancer. Documented time point: sample taken at primary tumor resection. TCRdb used MiXCR to reprocess the 5' RACE reads, holding one entry per CDR3 protein. The sample lists approximately 40,000 distinct CDR3 sequences; less than 8.5% were seen once. The specimen was PBMCs, collected at surgery. The source of these receptors is a female donor with early-stage non-small cell lung cancer.

The chain uses TRBV29-1 and TRBJ1-4; D remains unclear. Germline-derived CDR1 and CDR2 are SQVTM and ANQGSEA. Between the trimmed V and J ends, which lost 4 bases and 3 bases, there was a span of 9 bases. The CDR3 is 13 residues long. The DNA of the CDR3 is TGCAGCGTTGTGGCGGGATCTAATGAAAAACTGTTTTTT. Protein product: CSVVAGSNEKLFF.

This clonotype was seen a handful of times. This chain connects TRBV6-2 or TRBV6-3 to TRBJ2-1; D possibly corresponds to TRBD1 (5 bases). Germline loops: CDR1 MNHEY, CDR2 SVGEGT. V was pared by 6 bases and J by 7 bases, with 22 bases between. The CDR3 consists of 16 residues. The CDR3 protein is CASSYVRGRAVNEQFF. CDR3 sequence (DNA): TGTGCCAGCAGCTATGTACGTGGCAGGGCAGTAAATGAGCAGTTCTTC.

This clonotype came up many times. This rearrangement joins TRBV7-9 to TRBJ2-1, with D possibly matching TRBD2 (6 bases). V gave up 5 bases and J gave up 1 base, with 12 bases separating them. The V gene's germline CDR1 is SEHNR and CDR2 FQNEAQ (reference sequence). The CDR3 has 15 amino acids. The CDR3 loop is CASSPGRSSYNEQFF. CDR3 coding DNA: TGTGCCAGCAGCCCCGGGAGATCGTCCTACAATGAGCAGTTCTTC.

This clonotype was seen ten or more times. The chain joins TRBV7-9 to TRBJ2-7; 7 nucleotides match TRBD1. Losses at the gene ends were 1 base for V and 0 bases for J; bases not matched to a gene: 3. The CDR3 runs to 15 residues. CDR1 and CDR2 (germline): SEHNR, FQNEAQ (reference sequence). The CDR3 DNA sequence: TGTGCCAGCAGCTTAGGGCAGGGGGTCTCCTACGAGCAGTACTTC. Encoded protein: CASSLGQGVSYEQYF.

The genes are TRBV5-1 and TRBJ2-1; D might be TRBD2 (6 bases). CDR3 length equals 15 residues. Germline V gene data show CDR1 as SGHRS and CDR2 as YFSETQ. V lost 2 bases and J lost 4, with 13 bases in between. DNA of the CDR3: TGCGCCAGCAGCTTAGATCGGGGGATTTACAATGAGCAGTTCTTC. Protein product: CASSLDRGIYNEQFF.

This clonotype has at least ten counts. In DNA, the CDR3 is TGCAGCGTTGAGCCGGGAGCGGGACAGCCCCAGCATTTT. It codes for CSVEPGAGQPQHF. The chain couples TRBV29-1 to TRBJ1-5; D not certain. Trimming pared 3 bases from V and 7 bases from J, leaving 13 bases between. Germline V CDR1 and CDR2: SQVTM, ANQGSEA. The CDR3 consists of 13 residues.

The sample holds many counts of this clonotype. This rearrangement joins TRBV6-5 to TRBJ1-1; a weak D match, TRBD1 (6 bases). This CDR3 region has 11 residues. Trimming cost V 10 bases and J 6 bases, with 12 bases left between them. CDR1 is MNHEY, CDR2 SVGAGI, per germline. In nucleotides, the CDR3 is TGTGCCACGCTCACAGGGTCTGAAGCTTTCTTT. As protein: CATLTGSEAFF.

V gene TRBV6-1 combines with J gene TRBJ1-5; D is uncertain. This CDR3 region has 13 residues. Germline V gives CDR1 MNHNS, CDR2 SASEGT. V gave up 1 base and J gave up 4 bases, with 5 bases separating them. In DNA form, the CDR3 reads TGTGCCAGCAGTGAAGGTCAGAATCAGCCCCAGCATTTT. It encodes CASSEGQNQPQHF.

This clonotype was counted at least ten times. This sequence joins TRBV29-1 and TRBJ2-1; 8 bases align to TRBD2. The trim removed 2 bases at V and 9 bases at J, leaving 6 bases unmatched. Per germline, CDR1 SQVTM and CDR2 ANQGSEA. This CDR3 region has 13 residues. CDR3 residues: CSVETQSGGEQFF. CDR3 DNA: TGCAGCGTTGAAACCCAAAGCGGGGGTGAGCAGTTCTTC.

Many counts were recorded for this clonotype. This rearrangement joins TRBV23-1 to TRBJ2-1; 10 bases map to TRBD1. TRBV23-1 is classed as an ORF, of uncertain function. The CDR3 is made up of 16 amino acids. J gave up 3 bases and V 0 bases, and 2 bases lay outside the gene matches. CDR3 in amino acids: CASSQSTGGSYNEQFF. The CDR3 DNA sequence: TGCGCCAGCAGTCAATCGACAGGGGGCAGCTACAATGAGCAGTTCTTC.

This clonotype was observed at least ten times. The V gene is TRBV11-2, the J gene TRBJ1-2; the D gene is possibly TRBD1 (6 bases). The CDR3 is made up of 15 amino acids. CDR1 is SGHAT, CDR2 FQNNGV, per germline. Trimming removed 1 base at V and 10 bases at J, with 19 bases between. CDR3 nucleotides: TGTGCCAGCAGCTTAGTGGGGGCAGGAGGTTTACCCTACACCTTC. Protein sequence: CASSLVGAGGLPYTF.

This clonotype was observed many times. The chain employs TRBV11-2 and TRBJ2-3; 8 bases are shared with TRBD2. Looked up from germline, CDR1 is SGHAT and CDR2 is FQNNGV. The CDR3 length is 14 residues. After removal of 3 bases from V and 5 bases from J, the junction contained 4 bases not matched to a gene. DNA of the CDR3: TGTGCCAGCAGCTTTCGCCTAGCGGGAGATACGCAGTATTTT. Protein: CASSFRLAGDTQYF.

The genes are TRBV3-1 and TRBJ2-5, with D unclear. V shed 5 bases and J shed 0 bases, with 4 bases lying between them. The CDR3 length is 12 residues. The germline V gene encodes CDR1 LGHDT and CDR2 YNNKEL (reference sequence). This chain's CDR3 is CASSGDQETQYF. The CDR3 coding sequence is TGTGCCAGCAGCGGGGACCAAGAGACCCAGTACTTC.

V gene TRBV5-5 combines with J gene TRBJ1-6; the D is unclear. V gave up 2 bases and J gave up 0 bases, with 9 bases separating them. CDR3 length: 16 amino acids. Germline V lookup: CDR1 SGHKS, CDR2 YYEKEE (reference sequence). The CDR3 region is CASSLTDSSYNSPLHF. The CDR3 bases are TGTGCCAGCAGCTTAACTGATAGCTCCTATAATTCACCCCTCCACTTT.

This clonotype was seen more than once but under ten times. This rearrangement joins TRBV5-1 to TRBJ1-6, with TRBD1 matching 9 bases. The V and J ends lost 4 bases and 7 bases, in that order; junction bases with no gene match: 6. The CDR3 runs 15 residues. Germline V gene sequence: CDR1 SGHRS, CDR2 YFSETQ. As DNA, the CDR3 is TGCGCCAGCAGCCTCCAGGGACAGGGCAATTCACCCCTCCACTTT. It yields the protein CASSLQGQGNSPLHF.

The rearrangement links TRBV29-1 to TRBJ1-2; D gene ambiguous. Trimming left V 3 bases short and J 8 bases short, with 4 bases between. The CDR3 contains 9 residues. Germline V gene lookup returns CDR1 SQVTM and CDR2 ANQGSEA. The CDR3: CSVDEGYTF. CDR3 nucleotide sequence: TGCAGCGTTGATGAGGGCTACACCTTC. Full variable domain (rest looked up from reference TRBV29-1 and TRBJ1-2): SAVISQKPSRDICQRGTSLTIQCQVDSQVTMMFWYRQQPGQSLTLIATANQGSEATYESGFVIDKFPISRPNLTFSTLTVSNMSPEDSSIYLCSVDEGYTFGSGTRLTVV.

This clonotype was seen ten or more times. The chain recombines TRBV4-1 with TRBJ2-6; 8 bases align to TRBD1. This CDR3 comprises 15 residues. The germline CDR1 and CDR2 sequences are MGHRA and YSYEKL. J lost 3 bases, V lost 4 bases, and 2 bases had no gene match. CDR3 protein: CASSRDRGGANVLTF. CDR3 nucleotides: TGCGCCAGCAGCCGAGACAGGGGTGGGGCCAACGTCCTGACTTTC.

The chain couples TRBV2 to TRBJ2-7, with a tentative D call TRBD1 (6 bases). The germline CDR1 and CDR2 sequences are SNHLY and FYNNEI. This CDR3 region has 15 residues. Trimming left V 6 bases short and J 2 bases short, with 17 bases between. Here the CDR3 DNA reads TGTGCCAGCAGGACGACCGAGGACAGTGCCTACGAGCAGTACTTC. This translates into CASRTTEDSAYEQYF.

CDR3 coding DNA: TGCAGCGCCCCAGAGGGAGGCACCTCCTACAATGAGCAGTTCTTC. Encoded protein: CSAPEGGTSYNEQFF. V is TRBV29-1 and J is TRBJ2-1; TRBD2 is a possible D gene (6 bases). V was clipped by 7 bases and J by 0 bases, with 16 bases between them. There are 15 residues in the CDR3. The germline gives CDR1 SQVTM, CDR2 ANQGSEA.

This clonotype was seen many times. This sequence joins TRBV13 and TRBJ2-7, with 15 nucleotides matching TRBD2. CDR1 and CDR2 from the germline V gene are PRHDT and FYEKMQ (reference sequence). This CDR3 spans 15 amino acids. J gave up 4 bases and V 5 bases, and 3 bases lay outside the gene matches. CDR3 in DNA: TGTGCCAGCAGCGTCGGACTAGCGGGGGGGTACGAGCAGTACTTC. Translated: CASSVGLAGGYEQYF.

This clonotype has ten or more counts. CDR3 sequence: CATSEDGLAYNEQFF. CDR3 DNA sequence: TGTGCCACCAGTGAAGACGGGTTGGCCTACAATGAGCAGTTCTTC. The V call is TRBV24-1, the J call TRBJ2-1, with D hard to call. This CDR3 comprises 15 residues. Germline-derived CDR1 and CDR2 are KGHDR and SFDVKD. Between the trimmed V and J ends, which lost 4 bases and 2 bases, there was a span of 11 bases.

The J gene is TRBJ2-5, the V gene TRBV29-1; maybe TRBD2 (7 bases). The ends were cut back, 4 bases at V and 4 bases at J, with 10 bases in the middle. CDR1 is SQVTM, CDR2 ANQGSEA, per germline. This CDR3 comprises 12 residues. The CDR3 loop reads CSVARGAETQYF. The CDR3 bases are TGCAGCGTTGCCCGGGGGGCAGAGACCCAGTACTTC.

The chain joins TRBV7-2 to TRBJ1-6; 7 bases are a match to TRBD1. CDR1 SGHTA and CDR2 FQGNSA come from the germline V gene. V lost 5 bases, J lost 9 bases, and 10 bases stayed unmatched. This CDR3 has 15 amino acids. Here the CDR3 reads CASSARQGSASPLHF. The CDR3 DNA follows: TGTGCCAGCAGCGCTCGACAGGGCTCTGCTTCACCCCTCCACTTT.

This clonotype was counted ten times or more. This chain links TRBV15 with TRBJ2-1; 8 bases agree with TRBD1. The V gene's germline CDR1 is LNHNV and CDR2 YYDKDF (reference sequence). The CDR3 has 15 residues. V lost 1 base, J lost 5 bases, and 4 bases stayed unmatched. The CDR3 is CATSRGRQGNNEQFF. The CDR3 DNA is TGTGCCACCAGCAGAGGCCGACAGGGGAACAATGAGCAGTTCTTC.

This clonotype was observed at least ten times. The chain is built from TRBV7-9 and TRBJ2-1; D may be TRBD1 (6 bases). There are 15 residues in the CDR3. Germline loops: CDR1 SEHNR, CDR2 FQNEAQ (reference sequence). Trimming stripped 2 bases from V and 8 bases from J, with 16 bases between. CDR3 in DNA: TGTGCCAGCAGCTTATACAGGGCCCTAGGGGATGAGCAGTTCTTC. Encoded protein: CASSLYRALGDEQFF.

V gene TRBV20-1 combines with J gene TRBJ1-2; D remains ambiguous. Trimming cost V 0 bases and J 7 bases, with 6 bases left between them. The germline CDR1 and CDR2 sequences are DFQATT and SNEGSKA (reference sequence). The CDR3 loop spans 11 amino acids. CDR3 sequence: CSARDGFGYTF. The CDR3 coding sequence is TGCAGTGCTAGAGATGGTTTTGGCTACACCTTC.

The CDR3 loop reads CASSETGNSPLHF. In nucleotides, the CDR3 is TGTGCCAGCAGTGAAACGGGCAATTCACCCCTCCACTTT. The rearrangement joins TRBV2 to TRBJ1-6; no firm D call. The CDR3 is 13 residues long. V gave up 2 bases and J gave up 7 bases, with 6 bases separating them. Germline CDR1 is SNHLY and CDR2 is FYNNEI.

This clonotype was seen a few times. The V gene is TRBV7-8, the J gene TRBJ2-5; TRBD2 is a possible D gene (5 bases). The CDR3 sequence is 15 residues long. V was cut by 5 bases and J by 0 bases, with 13 bases left in between. The germline V gene has CDR1 SGHVS and CDR2 FQNEAQ. DNA of the CDR3: TGTGCCAGCAGCCGGGAAGGGAGCAACCAAGAGACCCAGTACTTC. Protein sequence: CASSREGSNQETQYF.

This clonotype was counted only a few times. The rearrangement links TRBV4-3 to TRBJ2-5; D might be TRBD1 or TRBD2, each matching 5 bases. The CDR3 has 15 residues. Trimming took off 0 bases at V and 0 bases at J, with 8 bases between the two ends. CDR1 and CDR2 from the germline V gene are LGHNA and YSLEER. DNA for the CDR3: TGCGCCAGCAGCCAAGATTGGGGGAACCAAGAGACCCAGTACTTC. Protein product: CASSQDWGNQETQYF.

There are many counts of this clonotype. This chain joins TRBV5-1 and TRBJ2-3, with 8 bases matching TRBD2. In germline, CDR1 is SGHRS, CDR2 YFSETQ. Trimming took 4 bases from V and 6 from J; bases not matched to a gene: 7. The CDR3 totals 14 residues. This CDR3 reads CASSGGTRVDTQYF. CDR3 sequence (DNA): TGCGCCAGCAGCGGCGGGACTAGAGTCGATACGCAGTATTTT.